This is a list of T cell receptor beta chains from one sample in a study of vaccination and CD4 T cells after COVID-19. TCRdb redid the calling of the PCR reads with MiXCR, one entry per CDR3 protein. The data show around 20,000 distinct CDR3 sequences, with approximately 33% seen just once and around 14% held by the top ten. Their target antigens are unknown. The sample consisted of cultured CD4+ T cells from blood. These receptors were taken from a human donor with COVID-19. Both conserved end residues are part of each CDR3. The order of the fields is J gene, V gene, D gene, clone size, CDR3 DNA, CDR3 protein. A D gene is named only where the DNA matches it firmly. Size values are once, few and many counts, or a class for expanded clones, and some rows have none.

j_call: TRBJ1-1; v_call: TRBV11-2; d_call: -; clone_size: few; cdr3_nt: TGTGCCAGCAGCTTAGTACAGGGTCGATTCACTGAAGCTTTCTTT; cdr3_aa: CASSLVQGRFTEAFF
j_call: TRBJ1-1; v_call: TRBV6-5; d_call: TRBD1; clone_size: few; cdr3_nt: TGTGCCAGCAGTTACGGCAGGGGGCTGGCTTTCTTT; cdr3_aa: CASSYGRGLAFF
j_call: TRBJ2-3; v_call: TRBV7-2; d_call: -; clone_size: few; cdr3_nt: TGTGCCAGCAGCTTAGACCGTAGCGGCAGAACAGCAGATACGCAGTATTTT; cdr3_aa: CASSLDRSGRTADTQYF
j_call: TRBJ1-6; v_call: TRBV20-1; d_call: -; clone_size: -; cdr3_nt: TGCAGTGCTGCCGGGACAATAAATTCACCCCTCCACTTT; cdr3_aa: CSAAGTINSPLHF
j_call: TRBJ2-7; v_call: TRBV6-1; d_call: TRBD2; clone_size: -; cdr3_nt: TGTGCCAGCAGTGAATTGGGCCTAGCGGGGGCCTACGAGCAGTACTTC; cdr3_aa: CASSELGLAGAYEQYF
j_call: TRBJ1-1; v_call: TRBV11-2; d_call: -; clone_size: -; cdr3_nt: TGTGCCAGCAGCTTGGGCAGTCAGAACACTGAAGCTTTCTTT; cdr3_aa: CASSLGSQNTEAFF
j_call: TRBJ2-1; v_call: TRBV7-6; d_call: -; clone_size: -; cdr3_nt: TGTGCCAGCAGCTTAGTAGGTGGAGTAGGATCTGAGCAGTTCTTC; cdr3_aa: CASSLVGGVGSEQFF
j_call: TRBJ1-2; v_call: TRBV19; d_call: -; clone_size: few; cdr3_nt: TGTGCCAGTAGTATGAGAGTAAGGGGGTCCAACTATGGCTACACCTTC; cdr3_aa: CASSMRVRGSNYGYTF
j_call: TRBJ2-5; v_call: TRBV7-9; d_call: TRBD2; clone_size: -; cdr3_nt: TGTGCCAGCAGCTCCAAGTGGGCTAGCGGGGAACACCAAGAGACCCAGTACTTC; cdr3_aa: CASSSKWASGEHQETQYF
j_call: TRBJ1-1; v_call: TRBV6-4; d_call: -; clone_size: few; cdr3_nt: TGTGCCAGCAGTAATACAGTGAACACTGAAGCTTTCTTT; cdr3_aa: CASSNTVNTEAFF
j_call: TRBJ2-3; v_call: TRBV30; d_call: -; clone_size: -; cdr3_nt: TGTGCCTGGAGTGTATCCGGCTTAGATACGCAGTATTTT; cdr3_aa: CAWSVSGLDTQYF
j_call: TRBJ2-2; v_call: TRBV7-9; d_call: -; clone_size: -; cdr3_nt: TGTGCCAGCAGCTTAGGGTCGAATCCCCAGGAGGAGCTGTTTTTT; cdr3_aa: CASSLGSNPQEELFF
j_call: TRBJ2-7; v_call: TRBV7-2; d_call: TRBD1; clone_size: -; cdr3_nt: TGTGCCAGCAGCTTAAATACAGGGGGCTACGAGCAGTACTTC; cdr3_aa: CASSLNTGGYEQYF
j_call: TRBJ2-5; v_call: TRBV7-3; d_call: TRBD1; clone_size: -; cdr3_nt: TGTGCCAGCAGCTTAGGCGCAGGGGGAGAGACCCAGTACTTC; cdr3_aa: CASSLGAGGETQYF
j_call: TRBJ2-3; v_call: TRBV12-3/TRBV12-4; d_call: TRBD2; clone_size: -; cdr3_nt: TGTGCCAGCAGTCGTCGACTAGCGGGGGAAAGAAGAGATACACAGTATTTT; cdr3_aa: CASSRRLAGERRDTQYF
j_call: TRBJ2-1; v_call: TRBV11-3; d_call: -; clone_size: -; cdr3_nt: TGTGCCAGCAGCTTGGGGGGCGCCCACAATGAGCAGTTCTTC; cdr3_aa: CASSLGGAHNEQFF
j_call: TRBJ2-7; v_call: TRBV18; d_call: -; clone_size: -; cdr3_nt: TGTGCCAGCTCACTGGACTACTACGAGCAGTACTTC; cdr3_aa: CASSLDYYEQYF
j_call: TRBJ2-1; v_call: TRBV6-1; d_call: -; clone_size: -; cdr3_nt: TGTGCCAGCAGTGATAGCTGGTCCTACAATGAGCAGTTCTTC; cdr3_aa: CASSDSWSYNEQFF
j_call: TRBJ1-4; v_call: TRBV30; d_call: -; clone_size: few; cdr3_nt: TGTGCCTGGAGTGTACCCAGGGAGGGAAGTGAAAAACTGTTTTTT; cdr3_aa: CAWSVPREGSEKLFF
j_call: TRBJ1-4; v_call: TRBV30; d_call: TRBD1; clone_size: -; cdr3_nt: TGTGCCTGGAGGGCGGGACAGGTTAATGAAAAACTGTTTTTT; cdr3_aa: CAWRAGQVNEKLFF
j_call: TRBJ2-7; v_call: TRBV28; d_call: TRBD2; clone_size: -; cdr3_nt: TGTGCCAGCACGAGGACTAGCGGGGGCTACGAGCAGTACTTC; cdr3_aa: CASTRTSGGYEQYF
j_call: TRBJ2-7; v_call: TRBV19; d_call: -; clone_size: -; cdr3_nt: TGTGCCAGTAGTATTCGAGATGAGACCTCCTACGAGCAGTACTTC; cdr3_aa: CASSIRDETSYEQYF
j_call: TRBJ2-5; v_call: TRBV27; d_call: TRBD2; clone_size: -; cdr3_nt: TGTGCCAGCCGCGCCGGGACTAGAAGGGAAGAGACCCAGTACTTC; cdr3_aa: CASRAGTRREETQYF
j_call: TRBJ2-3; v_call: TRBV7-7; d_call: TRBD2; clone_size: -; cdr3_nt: TGTGCTAGCAGCTTGAACGCGGGGGGCACAGATACGCAGTATTTT; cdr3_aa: CASSLNAGGTDTQYF
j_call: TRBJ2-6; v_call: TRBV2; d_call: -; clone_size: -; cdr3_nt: TGTGCCAGCAGTGACACCTCTGGGGCCAACGTCCTGACTTTC; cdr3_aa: CASSDTSGANVLTF
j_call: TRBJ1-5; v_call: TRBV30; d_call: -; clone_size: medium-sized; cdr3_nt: TGTGCCTGGAGTGTAACAGGAAATCAGCCCCAGCATTTT; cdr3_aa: CAWSVTGNQPQHF
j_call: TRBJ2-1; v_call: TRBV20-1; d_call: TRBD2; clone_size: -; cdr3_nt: TGCAGTGCTAGAGTCTCCGTAGCGGGGAACAATGAGCAGTTCTTC; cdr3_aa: CSARVSVAGNNEQFF
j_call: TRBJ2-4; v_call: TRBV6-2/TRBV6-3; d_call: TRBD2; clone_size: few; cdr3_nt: TGTGCCAGCAGTCGGGGGCGAGCGGGGGTCAAAAACATTCAGTACTTC; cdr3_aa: CASSRGRAGVKNIQYF
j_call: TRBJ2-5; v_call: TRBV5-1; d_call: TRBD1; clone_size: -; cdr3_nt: TGCGCCAGCAGACTAGGGACAGGGATTAGCGAGACCCAGTACTTC; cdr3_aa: CASRLGTGISETQYF
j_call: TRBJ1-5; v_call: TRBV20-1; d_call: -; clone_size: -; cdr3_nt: TGCAGTGCTAGAGCGACGAGGAGCAATCAGCCCCAGCATTTT; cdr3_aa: CSARATRSNQPQHF
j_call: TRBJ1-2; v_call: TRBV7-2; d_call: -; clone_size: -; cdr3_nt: TGTGCCAGCAGCTCCAACAGGGATGGCTACACCTTC; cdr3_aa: CASSSNRDGYTF
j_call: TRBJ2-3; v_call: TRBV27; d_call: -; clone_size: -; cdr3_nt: TGTGCCAGCAGCCCTGACAGGACAGATACGCAGTATTTT; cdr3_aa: CASSPDRTDTQYF
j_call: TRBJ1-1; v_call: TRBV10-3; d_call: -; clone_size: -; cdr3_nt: TGTGCCATCCAGGACGAAAGATTAATTGGCCAGAACACTGAAGCTTTCTTT; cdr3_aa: CAIQDERLIGQNTEAFF
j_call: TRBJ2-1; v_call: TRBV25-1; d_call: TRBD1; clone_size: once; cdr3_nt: TGTGCCAGCAGTCGGGGACAGGGTTTCGGTGAGCAGTTCTTC; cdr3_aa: CASSRGQGFGEQFF
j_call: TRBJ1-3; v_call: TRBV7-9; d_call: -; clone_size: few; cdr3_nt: TGTGCCAGCAGCTTAGGAGGGGTGCTGGCTGGAGCAGGAAACACCATATATTTT; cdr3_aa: CASSLGGVLAGAGNTIYF
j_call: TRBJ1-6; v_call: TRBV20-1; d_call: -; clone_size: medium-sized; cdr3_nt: TGCAGTGCTAGAGATTCATGGGGCTATAATTCACCCCTCCACTTT; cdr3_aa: CSARDSWGYNSPLHF
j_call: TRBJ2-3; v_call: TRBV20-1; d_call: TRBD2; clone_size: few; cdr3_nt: TGCAGTGCTAGTCCTAGCGGGAGCACAGATACGCAGTATTTT; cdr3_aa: CSASPSGSTDTQYF
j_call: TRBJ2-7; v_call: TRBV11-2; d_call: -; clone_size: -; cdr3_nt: TGTGCCAGCAGCTTAGCGGGGCACGAGCAGTACTTC; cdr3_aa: CASSLAGHEQYF